The 28 T cell receptor beta chains in this list originate from one sample, sequenced in a study of TIL therapy for anti-PD-1-resistant metastatic lung cancer. The libraries were made with immunoSEQ v3. Using immunoSEQ multiplex PCR, the repertoire was profiled, and TCRdb retains in-frame clones only, with some absent. The sample records some 13,000 clones, less than 75% being singletons. As for time point: pre-treatment sample, taken before nivolumab and TIL therapy. The tumor samples were excised metastases, mostly pleural nodules or supraclavicular lymph nodes. The sample here was tumor tissue, taken at baseline. Receptors originate from a woman between 30 and 79 years old with non-small cell lung cancer.

The rearrangement uses TRBV7-2 and TRBJ1-1; no clear D gene. This CDR3 spans 15 amino acids. Germline CDR1 SGHTA, CDR2 FQGNSA. The ends were cut back, 0 bases at V and 5 bases at J, with 13 bases in the middle. This CDR3 reads CASSLAGGFGTEAFF. The CDR3 DNA is TGTGCCAGCAGCTTAGCAGGAGGGTTCGGGACTGAAGCTTTCTTT.

The chain employs TRBV5-6 and TRBJ2-3; TRBD2 is a possible D gene (7 bases). V lost 4 bases, J lost 1 base, and 25 bases lay in between. In germline, CDR1 is SGHDT, CDR2 YYEEEE. CDR3 length: 19 residues. This CDR3 is CASSLFNVGGATRTDTQYF. CDR3 sequence (DNA): TGTGCCAGCAGCCTGTTTAACGTAGGGGGGGCCACCCGCACAGATACGCAGTATTTT.

The rearrangement uses TRBV6-1 and TRBJ1-5; 8 nucleotides align to TRBD1. The CDR3 is 13 residues long. Germline CDR1 MNHNS, CDR2 SASEGT. V was pared by 6 bases and J by 7 bases, with 5 bases of the junction left unmatched. CDR3 sequence: CASSGGQDQPQHF. Here the CDR3 DNA reads TGTGCCAGCAGCGGGGGACAGGACCAGCCCCAGCATTTT.

The DNA for the CDR3 is TGCGCCAGCAGCTTACAGGGCTATGGCTACACCTTC. Its translation: CASSLQGYGYTF. This chain connects TRBV5-1 to TRBJ1-2, with a possible D match to TRBD1 (6 bases). Germline V CDR1 and CDR2: SGHRS, YFSETQ. V shed 2 bases and J shed 4 bases, with 6 bases lying between them. The CDR3 has 12 residues. Variable domain in full (rest from reference TRBV5-1 and TRBJ1-2): KAGVTQTPRYLIKTRGQQVTLSCSPISGHRSVSWYQQTPGQGLQFLFEYFSETQRNKGNFPGRFSGRQFSNSRSEMNVSTLELGDSALYLCASSLQGYGYTFGSGTRLTVV.

This chain connects TRBV27 to TRBJ2-3, with D unclear. CDR1 is MNHEY and CDR2 is SMNVEV in the germline V gene (reference sequence). The CDR3 extends over 15 amino acids. V lost 1 base and J 6 bases, leaving 14 bases between the germline ends. Here the CDR3 reads CASSLWALVSDTQYF. The CDR3 DNA follows: TGTGCCAGCAGTTTATGGGCTCTAGTGTCGGATACGCAGTATTTT.

V and J are TRBV5-5 and TRBJ1-1; 7 bases align to TRBD1. The ends lost 5 bases at V and 1 base at J; junction bases unmatched: 5. This CDR3 comprises 14 residues. Per the germline V gene, CDR1 is SGHKS and CDR2 is YYEKEE (reference sequence). The CDR3 spells CASRGGQRNTEAFF. CDR3 nucleotide sequence: TGTGCCAGCAGGGGGGGACAGCGGAACACTGAAGCTTTCTTT.

This chain connects TRBV10-2 to TRBJ1-4; TRBD1 agrees at 9 bases. The CDR3 length is 14 residues. Germline V gives CDR1 WSHSY, CDR2 SAAADI. Trimming removed 5 bases from V and 5 bases from J; junction bases left unmatched: 3. As DNA, the CDR3 is TGCGCCAGCAGTCTCGGGACAGGGAATGAAAAACTGTTTTTT. Translation gives CASSLGTGNEKLFF.

The chain uses TRBV19 and TRBJ1-4; 9 nucleotides agree with TRBD1. The V segment lost 3 bases and the J segment 8 bases; nucleotides outside the gene matches: 4. CDR1 is LNHDA, CDR2 SQIVND, per germline (reference sequence). The CDR3 covers 14 residues. The DNA for the CDR3 is TGTGCCAGTAGTATCGGGACAGGGCCAGAAAAACTGTTTTTT. Translation gives CASSIGTGPEKLFF.

The rearrangement joins TRBV27 to TRBJ2-7, with TRBD1 identical over 9 bases. The junction had 7 bases not matched to a gene; V was cut back by 4 bases and J by 3 bases. The CDR3 loop spans 15 amino acids. Germline assignment: CDR1 MNHEY and CDR2 SMNVEV (reference sequence). The CDR3: CASSSTGGAYYEQYF. The CDR3 bases are TGTGCCAGCAGTTCCACAGGGGGCGCCTACTACGAGCAGTACTTC.

Only a few counts were recorded for this clone. This rearrangement joins TRBV4-3 to TRBJ2-3; weak D call: TRBD2 (7 bases). Germline V gene data show CDR1 as LGHNA and CDR2 as YSLEER. This CDR3 spans 15 amino acids. Trimming took 6 bases from V and 4 from J, leaving 17 bases between them. CDR3: CASRRGGDWADTQYF. In DNA, the CDR3 is TGCGCCAGCAGAAGGGGGGGCGATTGGGCAGATACGCAGTATTTT.

The chain couples TRBV18 to TRBJ1-3; 8 bases agree with TRBD1. With 4 bases clipped from V and 6 bases from J, the junction kept 11 bases outside the gene matches. The CDR3 covers 16 residues. Germline values: CDR1 KGHSH, CDR2 LQKENI. CDR3 bases: TGTGCCAGCTCACGAACGACGGACAGGGTATTAAACACCATATATTTT. It codes for CASSRTTDRVLNTIYF.

This chain joins TRBV7-9 and TRBJ1-1, with D hard to call. Germline values: CDR1 SEHNR, CDR2 FQNEAQ (reference sequence). Between the trimmed V and J ends, which lost 0 bases and 0 bases, there was a span of 5 bases. The CDR3 covers 14 residues. The CDR3 here is CASSLAGMNTEAFF. CDR3 coding DNA: TGTGCCAGCAGCTTAGCAGGGATGAACACTGAAGCTTTCTTT.

The V and J genes are TRBV5-8 and TRBJ1-4; no reliable D call. V dropped 0 bases and J dropped 3 bases, with 12 bases sitting between them. From germline, CDR1 is SGHTS and CDR2 YDEGEE. This CDR3 region has 16 residues. The CDR3, as DNA: TGTGCCAGCAGCTTGGTCAACAGTGGGCCTAATGAAAAACTGTTTTTT. Residues: CASSLVNSGPNEKLFF.

This clone is labeled as medium-sized. This rearrangement joins TRBV5-1 to TRBJ2-7; 12 positions match TRBD2. Trimming took 7 bases from V and 0 from J; bases not matched to a gene: 14. Germline V lookup: CDR1 SGHRS, CDR2 YFSETQ. CDR3 length: 18 residues. This CDR3 reads CASGPQLAGGTISYEQYF. The CDR3 bases are TGCGCCAGCGGACCTCAACTAGCGGGGGGAACCATCTCCTACGAGCAGTACTTC.

This clone was counted a single time. The chain is built from TRBV5-6 and TRBJ2-7; 10 nucleotides match TRBD1. This CDR3 has 16 amino acids. The germline gives CDR1 SGHDT, CDR2 YYEEEE. The J segment lost 7 bases and the V segment lost 4 bases, leaving 14 bases of the junction unmatched. The CDR3 here is CASSHNRDRGFREQYF. The CDR3 DNA reads as TGTGCCAGCAGCCACAACCGGGACAGGGGATTTCGGGAGCAGTACTTC.

This clone was observed a handful of times. The chain couples TRBV6-1 to TRBJ1-5; 7 bases map to TRBD1. The CDR3 contains 14 residues. J gave up 4 bases and V 7 bases, and 7 bases lay outside the gene matches. Germline V gene data show CDR1 as MNHNS and CDR2 as SASEGT. CDR3: CASNRGGLNQPQHF. The CDR3 nucleotides read TGTGCCAGCAACAGGGGAGGCCTAAATCAGCCCCAGCATTTT.

The gene calls are TRBV29-1 and TRBJ2-3; maybe TRBD2 (6 bases). The V end lost 4 bases, the J end lost 4 bases, and 12 bases lay between the germline ends. Germline CDR1 SQVTM, CDR2 ANQGSEA. The length of the CDR3 is 13 residues. DNA of the CDR3: TGCAGCGTTGCACGGGGGTTGGCAGATACGCAGTATTTT. Translated: CSVARGLADTQYF.

The chain joins TRBV28 to TRBJ2-1; 7 bases fit TRBD2. Looked up from germline, CDR1 is MDHEN and CDR2 is SYDVKM. The CDR3 is 14 amino acids. V gave up 3 bases and J gave up 9 bases; unmatched junction bases: 8. This CDR3 is CASSLASGRGEQFF. CDR3 nucleotides: TGTGCCAGCAGTTTGGCTAGCGGACGAGGTGAGCAGTTCTTC.

This chain joins TRBV18 and TRBJ1-2, with 9 nucleotides matching TRBD1. This CDR3 is 16 amino acids long. Trimming removed 0 bases from V and 4 bases from J; junction bases left unmatched: 6. Germline CDR1 KGHSH, CDR2 LQKENI. CDR3 nucleotide sequence: TGTGCCAGCTCACCACCGACTGGACAGGGGACCTATGGCTACACCTTC. It translates to CASSPPTGQGTYGYTF. The variable domain in full, completed from reference TRBV18 and TRBJ1-2, reads NAGVMQNPRHLVRRRGQEARLRCSPMKGHSHVYWYRQLPEEGLKFMVYLQKENIIDESGMPKERFSAEFPKEGPSILRIQQVVRGDSAAYFCASSPPTGQGTYGYTFGSGTRLTVV.

This clone was picked up one time. The rearrangement joins TRBV7-3 to TRBJ2-5; a weak D match, TRBD2 (6 bases). The CDR3 length is 13 residues. V lost 5 bases and J lost 9, with 16 bases in between. Germline V lookup: CDR1 SGHTA, CDR2 FQGTGA. The CDR3 protein is CASSPRGPGAQYF. Written as DNA, the CDR3 is TGTGCCAGCAGCCCGCGGGGCCCCGGGGCCCAGTACTTC.

This clone was observed a few times. The chain is built from TRBV6-1 and TRBJ1-3; D unresolved. The CDR3 runs to 16 residues. Germline CDR1 is MNHNS and CDR2 is SASEGT. V was cut by 2 bases and J by 1 base, with 12 bases left in between. CDR3: CASSEMGSKSGNTIYF. CDR3 in DNA: TGTGCCAGCAGTGAAATGGGCTCCAAATCTGGAAACACCATATATTTT.

This sequence joins TRBV10-1 and TRBJ1-3; 8 nucleotides line up with TRBD1. Losses at the gene ends were 11 bases for V and 0 bases for J; bases not matched to a gene: 15. The germline V gene has CDR1 WNHNN and CDR2 SYGVQD (reference sequence). CDR3 length: 17 residues. CDR3: CAHKGGSTGDSGNTIYF. In DNA, the CDR3 is TGCGCCCACAAGGGGGGTTCGACAGGGGACTCTGGAAACACCATATATTTT.

This clone was found a few times. The chain links TRBV4-1 to TRBJ2-7, with 9 bases fitting TRBD1. CDR3 length: 14 amino acids. V lost 3 bases, J lost 5 bases, and 5 bases stayed unmatched. CDR1 and CDR2 from the germline V gene are MGHRA and YSYEKL. This CDR3 is CASSQGQGTDEQYF. The CDR3 DNA reads TGCGCCAGCAGCCAGGGACAGGGTACCGACGAGCAGTACTTC.

The V gene is TRBV30, the J gene TRBJ1-2; a possible D gene is TRBD1 (6 bases). Per germline, CDR1 GTSNPN and CDR2 SVGIG (reference sequence). V was cut by 8 bases and J by 4 bases, with 17 bases left in between. The CDR3 consists of 13 residues. The CDR3 protein is CAAPLDSTYGYTF. The CDR3 DNA is TGTGCCGCCCCGTTGGACAGCACCTATGGCTACACCTTC.

This clone has only a few counts. The V gene is TRBV5-1, the J gene TRBJ1-6; 9 bases are shared with TRBD1. Germline values: CDR1 SGHRS, CDR2 YFSETQ. This CDR3 region has 14 residues. V lost 4 bases, J lost 7 bases, and 3 bases stayed unmatched. As DNA, the CDR3 is TGCGCCAGCAGCCCCGGGACAGGGAATTCACCCCTCCACTTT. Amino acid sequence: CASSPGTGNSPLHF.

The gene calls are TRBV7-2 and TRBJ2-3; 12 bases align to TRBD2. The CDR3 has 19 amino acids. Germline V gives CDR1 SGHTA, CDR2 FQGNSA. The J segment lost 1 base and the V segment lost 3 bases, leaving 11 bases of the junction unmatched. This CDR3 reads CASSFHTRLAGEGTDTQYF. The CDR3 nucleotides read TGTGCCAGCAGCTTCCATACCCGACTAGCGGGGGAGGGCACAGATACGCAGTATTTT.

This chain links TRBV10-2 with TRBJ2-7; 8 bases map to TRBD2. J lost 6 bases, V lost 6 bases, and 10 bases had no gene match. The CDR3 loop spans 14 amino acids. CDR1 is WSHSY, CDR2 SAAADI, per germline. DNA of the CDR3: TGCGCCAGCAGGGAGGTAGCGGGAAATGGCGAGCAGTACTTC. The encoded protein is CASREVAGNGEQYF.

This clone was counted only a few times. This chain links TRBV30 with TRBJ1-6, with D possibly being TRBD1 (5 bases). The V and J ends lost 6 bases and 7 bases respectively, with 16 bases between them. The CDR3 has 14 amino acids. Germline lookup yields CDR1 GTSNPN and CDR2 SVGIG (reference sequence). The CDR3 loop reads CACATGGSNSPLHF. CDR3 sequence (DNA): TGTGCCTGCGCGACGGGGGGTTCAAATTCACCCCTCCACTTT.